The sequence of this TCR beta chain was determined in a study of blood T cell repertoires in COVID-19. Assay: immunoSEQ multiplex PCR; the TCRdb copy retains only in-frame clones and omits some. Here the sample spans some 200,000 clones, about 85% being singletons. The germline V gene has CDR1 MNHEY and CDR2 SVGAGI. The CDR3 loop spans 15 amino acids. V was shortened by 5 bases and J by 5 bases, with 18 bases between the two germline ends. The sequenced sample was peripheral blood. This sequence was found in an older woman with COVID-19, enrolled during active disease. The V gene is TRBV6-5, the J gene TRBJ1-2; D is uncertain. For the CDR3, the DNA is TGTGCCAGCAGTATATCGGCAGCGCAGAATTATGGCTACACCTTC. This translates into CASSISAAQNYGYTF.